One and the same sample provided the 9 T cell receptor beta chains below, sequenced in a study of tumor-infiltrating lymphocytes in primary liver carcinoma. A constant-region primer primed TCR beta cDNA synthesis from 400 to 600 ng of total RNA. Modified slightly, ARM-PCR produced TCR beta libraries over three nested multiplex PCR rounds. The study ran its first two PCR rounds for approximately 10 cycles each, using TRBV1-TRBV30 forward primers and a C-beta reverse primer. One entry per CDR3 protein, called by TCRdb with MiXCR from the multiplex PCR reads. Of under 110,000 distinct CDR3 sequences detected, under 70% appear once; the ten largest clones hold around 12%. DNA and RNA were both co-extracted from approximately 20-30 mg of bulk tissue that had not been sorted. Specimen: liver tumor tissue from sampling region 2. Subset here: tumor region T2, inferior pole. All receptors derive from a woman aged 55-75 years with primary liver carcinoma and hepatitis B virus infection.

This clonotype was picked up one time. Likely a read error: the CDR3 ends without its conserved phenylalanine or tryptophan. The chain employs TRBV29-1 and TRBJ2-5; D is perhaps TRBD2 (6 bases). Trimming took off 8 bases at V and 6 bases at J, with 19 bases between the two ends. This CDR3 has 13 amino acids. CDR1 SQVTM and CDR2 ANQGSEA come from the germline V gene. CDR3 sequence (DNA): TGCAGCTTGGAATCTGGCGGGACCAAGACCCAGTACGTC. This encodes CSLESGGTKTQYV.

The V gene is TRBV12-3 or TRBV12-4, the J gene TRBJ2-1; TRBD2 might be the D (6 bases). This CDR3 is built from 14 residues. V lost 9 bases, J lost 5 bases, and 17 bases lay in between. The CDR3 loop reads CASGLGGTDNEQFF. The CDR3, as DNA: TGTGCCAGTGGTCTCGGCGGGACCGACAATGAGCAGTTCTTC.

Comments on this clonotype: Sequence at one end of the junction differs from germline and may be a read error. The chain couples TRBV6-6 to TRBJ2-3; 7 bases agree with TRBD1. The germline V gene encodes CDR1 MNHNY and CDR2 SVGAGI (reference sequence). This CDR3 is built from 14 residues. CDR3 sequence reads: CVSRGTIGTDTQYF. The CDR3 DNA reads as TGTGTCAGCAGGGGGACAATTGGCACAGATACGCAGTACTTT.

The chain recombines TRBV28 with TRBJ2-1; a possible D gene is TRBD2 (6 bases). This CDR3 comprises 15 residues. Germline CDR1 reads MDHEN; CDR2 reads SYDVKM. V was cut by 7 bases and J by 6 bases, with 19 bases left in between. In DNA form, the CDR3 reads TGTGCCAGCAATTCCCTAGCGAGATTGGGCAATGAGCAGTTCTTC. This translates into CASNSLARLGNEQFF.

CDR3 sequence: CSIGIARGIQYF. CDR3 nucleotides: TGCAGCATTGGGATAGCGCGGGGCATCCAGTACTTC. V is TRBV29-1 and J is TRBJ2-4, with D possibly being TRBD2 (6 bases). CDR3 length: 12 amino acids. Germline-derived CDR1 and CDR2 are SQVTM and ANQGSEA. V lost 8 bases and J 13 bases, leaving 21 bases between the germline ends.

This clonotype was observed many times. The genes are TRBV7-9 and TRBJ1-5; weak D call: TRBD1 (6 bases). CDR3 length: 13 residues. V lost 5 bases, J lost 6 bases, and 11 bases lay in between. Germline assignment: CDR1 SEHNR and CDR2 FQNEAQ (reference sequence). CDR3 loop: CASSLQGGQPQHF. The DNA of the CDR3 is TGTGCCAGCAGCCTACAGGGAGGTCAGCCCCAGCATTTT.

About this clonotype: A junction end diverges from the germline sequence, so it may reflect a read error. The V and J genes are TRBV11-2 and TRBJ1-5, with no clear D. Germline CDR1 reads SGHAT; CDR2 reads FQNNGV. The CDR3 runs to 14 residues. In nucleotides, the CDR3 is TGTGTTAGCAGCCGCGTCGGTCGCAATCGGCCCCAGCATTTT. This encodes CVSSRVGRNRPQHF.

Comments on this clonotype: The junction departs from the called germline gene at one end, perhaps through a read error. The CDR3 reads CIVEEAPSGLGGYTF. CDR3 DNA: TGCATCGTTGAGGAGGCCCCCTCGGGACTTGGGGGCTACACCTTC. This chain links TRBV29-1 with TRBJ1-2; perhaps TRBD1 as D (5 bases). The CDR3 extends over 15 amino acids. The germline CDR1 and CDR2 sequences are SQVTM and ANQGSEA.

Comment on this clonotype: Relative to the germline gene, one junction end is altered; a read error may explain this. This chain joins TRBV11-3 and TRBJ2-3; 8 nucleotides match TRBD1. CDR1 is SGHNT, CDR2 YENEEA, per germline. The CDR3 length is 16 residues. The CDR3 DNA is TGTGCCAGCAGCCCCCGACAGGGGTCAAGCACAGATAATCAGTACTTT. Its translation is CASSPRQGSSTDNQYF.